There are many counts of the clone carrying this T cell receptor beta chain. Amplified TCR beta CDR3 regions came from RNA transcripts. With the HTBI primer set, the TCR CDR3 went through a first round of RT-PCR. TCRdb used MiXCR to reprocess the multiplex PCR reads, holding one entry per CDR3 protein. The data show under 350,000 distinct CDR3 sequences, approximately 15% seen once. V gave up 1 base and J gave up 6 bases, with 14 bases separating them. This CDR3 has 15 residues. Per the germline V gene, CDR1 is SGHTA and CDR2 is FQGNSA. The sample belongs to a study of T cells in Graves' hyperthyroidism and ophthalmopathy.

The material sequenced was blood. The source of this sequence is a woman aged 55-69 years with Graves' ophthalmopathy. The rearrangement joins TRBV7-2 to TRBJ2-3; TRBD2 is a possible D gene (6 bases). The CDR3 spells CASSLGLASQDTQYF. In nucleotides, the CDR3 is TGTGCCAGCAGCTTAGGTCTAGCGTCACAGGATACGCAGTATTTT.